These T cell receptor beta chains were read from a single sample in a study of control samples from healthy donors and cancer patients. Libraries were prepared by immunoSEQ multiplex PCR; TCRdb keeps only in-frame clonotypes and omits some of them. This table has under 100,000 clones, 85% to 90% appearing once. Sequences were obtained from PBMCs. These receptors originate from a woman in her forties or fifties with colorectal cancer. Each CDR3 is given with its conserved first and last residue. Size is omitted from some rows. Given values are once, few, many or a class for expanded clones.

j_call v_call clone_size cdr3_aa
TRBJ2-5 TRBV7-2 . CASSHPDTGAKETQYF
TRBJ2-1 TRBV9 . CASSVAGLVGDEQFF
TRBJ2-6 TRBV4-2 once CASSQDLRAGNSFGANVLTF
TRBJ1-5 TRBV6-2/TRBV6-3 . CASSYQQGMSRSNQPQHF
TRBJ2-5 TRBV18 . CASSPLVNFQETQYF
TRBJ2-3 TRBV6-2/TRBV6-3 . CASSYSPGVFTDTQYF
TRBJ2-5 TRBV7-2 . CASSSGFQETQYF
TRBJ2-1 TRBV24-1 . CATSGKGAGGPNEQFF
TRBJ2-4 TRBV12-5 . CASGLVIGGSKNIQYF
TRBJ1-1 TRBV3-1/TRBV3-2 . CASSQEGRDAFF
TRBJ1-1 TRBV19 once CASSTKDRGGTEAFF
TRBJ1-1 TRBV10-3 . CAISESKEGPEGAFF
TRBJ1-1 TRBV2 . CATRIFSVNTEAFF
TRBJ2-1 TRBV19 . CASSKRAGTGFYNEQFF
TRBJ1-6 TRBV2 . CASQPRDLPSYNSPLHF
TRBJ2-5 TRBV6-2/TRBV6-3 . CASSYGSGVRETQYF
TRBJ2-3 TRBV7-7 . CASSLLAGGSTDTQYF
TRBJ1-1 TRBV20-1 . CSAGAEAFF
TRBJ1-5 TRBV28 . CASSSGQGVNQPQHF
TRBJ1-3 TRBV5-1 . CASSLGEGAISGNTIYF
TRBJ1-2 TRBV6-2/TRBV6-3 . CASSYSSSGEWNYGYTF
TRBJ1-5 TRBV12-5 once CASGLQRNQPQHF
TRBJ1-1 TRBV12-3/TRBV12-4 . CASSLQGRAFF
TRBJ1-5 TRBV2 . CASRVGGATFRQPQHF
TRBJ1-1 TRBV19 . CASSAFGQGSNTEAFF
TRBJ2-1 TRBV6-6 . CASSYSPGSSYNEQFF
TRBJ2-1 TRBV10-3 . CAISEVGSYNEQFF
TRBJ1-3 TRBV5-1 once CASTLDTGDGNTIYF
TRBJ1-5 TRBV2 . CASSWSTGGGLGNQPQHF
TRBJ1-2 TRBV7-8 . CASSPGGGYGYTF
TRBJ1-4 TRBV6-5 . CASRYRASNEKLFF
TRBJ1-1 TRBV6-4 . CASSAAGGETEAFF
TRBJ1-1 TRBV7-3 once CASSPTGGTEAFF
TRBJ1-1 TRBV6-6 . CATWDTPNTEAFF
TRBJ1-5 TRBV3-1/TRBV3-2 . CASSPGTGGQPQHF
TRBJ1-1 TRBV7-2 . CASSLEARKNTEAFF
TRBJ1-2 TRBV28 . CASGTSVYGYTF
TRBJ1-1 TRBV7-2 . CASSLARANTEAFF
TRBJ2-5 TRBV2 . CASAKRGLQETQYF
TRBJ1-2 TRBV2 . CASSEWQGNYGYTF
TRBJ1-1 TRBV5-1 . CASSSDRADTEAFF
TRBJ1-1 TRBV2 . CASDPLSPEAFF
TRBJ1-1 TRBV30 . CACEPGVGTEAFF
TRBJ1-6 TRBV6-5 . CASSYVSEDRDRSLHF
TRBJ1-3 TRBV9 . CASSVGQGLGRHSGNTIYF
TRBJ2-5 TRBV14 . CASSLGLARETQYF
TRBJ1-6 TRBV28 . CASTLGGSAPLHF
TRBJ2-5 TRBV2 . CASSGQGYQETQYF
TRBJ1-1 TRBV4-3 . CASSQDWGEFGTEAFF
TRBJ2-3 TRBV28 . CASSAQGTTDTQYF
TRBJ2-3 TRBV5-1 . CASSGGADTQYF
TRBJ1-6 TRBV9 . CASSSGQGYNSPLHF
TRBJ1-2 TRBV6-2/TRBV6-3 . CASSDGTGGSYGYTF
TRBJ1-3 TRBV6-5 . CASSYQHRSGNTIYF
TRBJ1-6 TRBV19 . CASSPKGGSPLHF
TRBJ2-3 TRBV6-5 . CASSLTSYTDTQYF
TRBJ2-2 TRBV6-6 . CASSLRGGDTGELFF
TRBJ1-5 TRBV27 . CASSFTGDQPQHF
TRBJ2-1 TRBV6-5 . CASKDSSSYNEQFF